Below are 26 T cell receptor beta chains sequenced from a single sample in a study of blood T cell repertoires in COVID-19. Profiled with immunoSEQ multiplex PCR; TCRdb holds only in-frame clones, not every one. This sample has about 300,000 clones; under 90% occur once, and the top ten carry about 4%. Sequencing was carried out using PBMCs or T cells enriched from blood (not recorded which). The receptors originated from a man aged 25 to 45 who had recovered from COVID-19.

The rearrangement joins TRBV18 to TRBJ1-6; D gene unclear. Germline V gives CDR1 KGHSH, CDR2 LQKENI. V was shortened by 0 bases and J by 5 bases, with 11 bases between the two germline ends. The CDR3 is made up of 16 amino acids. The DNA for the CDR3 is TGTGCCAGCTCACCACCGGCAGGCCCGCATAATTCACCCCTCCACTTT. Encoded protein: CASSPPAGPHNSPLHF.

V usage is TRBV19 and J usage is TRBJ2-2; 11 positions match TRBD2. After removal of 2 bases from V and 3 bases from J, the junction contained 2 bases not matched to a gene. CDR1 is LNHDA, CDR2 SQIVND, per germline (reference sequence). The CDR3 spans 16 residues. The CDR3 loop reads CASSITSGRHTGELFF. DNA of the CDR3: TGTGCCAGTAGTATAACTAGCGGGAGACACACCGGGGAGCTGTTTTTT.

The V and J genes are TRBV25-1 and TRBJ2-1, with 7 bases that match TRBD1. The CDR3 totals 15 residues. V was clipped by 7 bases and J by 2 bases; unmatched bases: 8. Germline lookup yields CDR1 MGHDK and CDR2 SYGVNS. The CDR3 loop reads CASIKGGTAYNEQFF. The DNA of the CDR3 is TGTGCCAGCATAAAGGGTGGGACAGCCTACAATGAGCAGTTCTTC.

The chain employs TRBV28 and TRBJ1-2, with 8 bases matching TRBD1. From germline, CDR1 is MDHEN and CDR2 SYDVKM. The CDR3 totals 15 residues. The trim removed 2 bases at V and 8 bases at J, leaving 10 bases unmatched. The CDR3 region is CASSLAGQGFYGYTF. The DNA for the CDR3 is TGTGCCAGCAGTTTAGCTGGACAGGGATTTTACGGCTACACCTTC.

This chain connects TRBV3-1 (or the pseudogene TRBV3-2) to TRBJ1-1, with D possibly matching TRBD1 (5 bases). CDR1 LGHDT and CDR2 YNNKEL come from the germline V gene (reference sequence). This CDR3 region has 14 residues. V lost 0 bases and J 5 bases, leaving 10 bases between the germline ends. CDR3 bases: TGTGCCAGCAGCCAAGACAGGGCGGGAACTGAAGCTTTCTTT. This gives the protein CASSQDRAGTEAFF.

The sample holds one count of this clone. Written as DNA, the CDR3 is TGTGCCAGCAGCCTAGGTTGGCCTGGTGAGCAGTACTTC. Translation: CASSLGWPGEQYF. V gene TRBV5-4 combines with J gene TRBJ2-7; no clear D gene. This CDR3 is built from 13 residues. CDR1 is SGHNT and CDR2 is YYREEE in the germline V gene (reference sequence). V lost 4 bases and J lost 7, with 15 bases in between.

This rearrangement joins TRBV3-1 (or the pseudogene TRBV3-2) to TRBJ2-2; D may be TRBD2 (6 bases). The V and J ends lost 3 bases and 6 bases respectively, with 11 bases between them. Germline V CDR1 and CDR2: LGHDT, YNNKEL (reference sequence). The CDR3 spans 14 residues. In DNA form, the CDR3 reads TGTGCCAGCAGCCAGGACTCTAGCGCCGGGGAGCTGTTTTTT. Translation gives CASSQDSSAGELFF.

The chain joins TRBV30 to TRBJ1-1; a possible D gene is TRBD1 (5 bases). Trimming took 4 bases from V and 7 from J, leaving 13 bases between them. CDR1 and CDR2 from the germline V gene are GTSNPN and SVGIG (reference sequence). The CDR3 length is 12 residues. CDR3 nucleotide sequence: TGTGCCTGGAAGGGGCAGGGTTATGAAGCTTTCTTT. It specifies CAWKGQGYEAFF. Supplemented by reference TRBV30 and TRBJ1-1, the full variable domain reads SQTIHQWPATLVQPVGSPLSLECTVEGTSNPNLYWYRQAAGRGLQLLFYSVGIGQISSEVPQNLSASRPQDRQFILSSKKLLLSDSGFYLCAWKGQGYEAFFGQGTRLTVV.

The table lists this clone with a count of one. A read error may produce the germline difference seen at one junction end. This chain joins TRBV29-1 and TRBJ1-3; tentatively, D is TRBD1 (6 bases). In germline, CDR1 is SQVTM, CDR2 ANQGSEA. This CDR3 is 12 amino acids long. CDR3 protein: CSVGQAGNTIYF. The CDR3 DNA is TGCAGCGTTGGACAGGCTGGCAACACCATATATTTT.

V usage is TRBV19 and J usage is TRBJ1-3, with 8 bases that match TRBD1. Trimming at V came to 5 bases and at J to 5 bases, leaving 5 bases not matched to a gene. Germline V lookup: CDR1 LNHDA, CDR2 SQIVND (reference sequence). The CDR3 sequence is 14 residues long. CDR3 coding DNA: TGTGCCAGTAGTCCGGACAGGGCCAGAAACACCATATATTTT. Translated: CASSPDRARNTIYF.

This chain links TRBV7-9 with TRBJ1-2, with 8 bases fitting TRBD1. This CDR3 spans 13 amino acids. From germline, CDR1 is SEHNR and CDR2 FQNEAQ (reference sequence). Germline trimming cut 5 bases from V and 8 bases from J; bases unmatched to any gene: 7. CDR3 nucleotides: TGTGCCAGCAGCCCCCAGGGGGCGGACGGCTACACCTTC. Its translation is CASSPQGADGYTF.

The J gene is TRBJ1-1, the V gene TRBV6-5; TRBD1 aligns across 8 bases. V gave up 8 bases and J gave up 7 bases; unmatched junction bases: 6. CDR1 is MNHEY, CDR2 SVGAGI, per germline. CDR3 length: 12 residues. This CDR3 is CASQGTGVEAFF. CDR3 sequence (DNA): TGTGCCAGCCAAGGGACAGGAGTTGAAGCTTTCTTT.

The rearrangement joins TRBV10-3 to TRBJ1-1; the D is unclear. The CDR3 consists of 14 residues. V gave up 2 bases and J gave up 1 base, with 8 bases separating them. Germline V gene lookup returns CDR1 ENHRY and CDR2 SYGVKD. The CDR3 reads CAISERQENTEAFF. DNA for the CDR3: TGTGCCATCAGTGAGAGGCAGGAGAACACTGAAGCTTTCTTT.

The CDR3 is CASMSSGETQYF. The CDR3 region has the DNA TGCGCCAGCATGAGTAGCGGCGAGACCCAGTACTTC. The genes are TRBV5-1 and TRBJ2-5, with D possibly being TRBD2 (6 bases). V shed 6 bases and J shed 5 bases, with 11 bases lying between them. CDR3 size: 12 residues. Germline V gene sequence: CDR1 SGHRS, CDR2 YFSETQ.

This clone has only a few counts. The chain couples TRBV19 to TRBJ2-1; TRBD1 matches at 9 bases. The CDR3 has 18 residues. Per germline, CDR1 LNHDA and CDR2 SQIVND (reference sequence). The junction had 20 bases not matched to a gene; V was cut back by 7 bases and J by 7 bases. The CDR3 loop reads CASIDSIGLGTGKNEQFF. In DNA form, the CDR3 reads TGTGCCAGTATCGACTCGATCGGGTTGGGGACAGGGAAAAATGAGCAGTTCTTC.

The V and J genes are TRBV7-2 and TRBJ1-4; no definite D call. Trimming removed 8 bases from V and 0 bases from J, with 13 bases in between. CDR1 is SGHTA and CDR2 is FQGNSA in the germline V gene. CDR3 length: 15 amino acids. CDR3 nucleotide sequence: TGTGCCAGCCGCCTGACAATCGCAACTAATGAAAAACTGTTTTTT. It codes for CASRLTIATNEKLFF. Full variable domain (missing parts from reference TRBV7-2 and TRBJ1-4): GAGVSQSPSNKVTEKGKDVELRCDPISGHTALYWYRQSLGQGLEFLIYFQGNSAPDKSGLPSDRFSAERTGGSVSTLTIQRTQQEDSAVYLCASRLTIATNEKLFFGSGTQLSVL.

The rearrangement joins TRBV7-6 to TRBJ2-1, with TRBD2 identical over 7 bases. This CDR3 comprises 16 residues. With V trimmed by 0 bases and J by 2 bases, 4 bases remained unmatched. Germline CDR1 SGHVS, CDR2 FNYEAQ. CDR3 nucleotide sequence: TGTGCCAGCAGCTTAGCGGGGGGGGTTACCTACAATGAGCAGTTCTTC. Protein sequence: CASSLAGGVTYNEQFF.

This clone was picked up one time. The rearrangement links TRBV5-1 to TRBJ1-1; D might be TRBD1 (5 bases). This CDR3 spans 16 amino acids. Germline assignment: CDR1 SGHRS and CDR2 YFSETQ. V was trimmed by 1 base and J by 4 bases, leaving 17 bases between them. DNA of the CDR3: TGCGCCAGCAGCTTGAGTAGGGCGGGGGATTTCACTGAAGCTTTCTTT. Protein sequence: CASSLSRAGDFTEAFF.

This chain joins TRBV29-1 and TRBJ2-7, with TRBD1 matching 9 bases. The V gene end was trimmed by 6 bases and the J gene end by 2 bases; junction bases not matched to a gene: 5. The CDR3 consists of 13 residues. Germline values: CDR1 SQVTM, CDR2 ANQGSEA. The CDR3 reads CSVGTGKTYEQYF. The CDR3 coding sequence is TGCAGCGTAGGGACAGGGAAAACCTACGAGCAGTACTTC.

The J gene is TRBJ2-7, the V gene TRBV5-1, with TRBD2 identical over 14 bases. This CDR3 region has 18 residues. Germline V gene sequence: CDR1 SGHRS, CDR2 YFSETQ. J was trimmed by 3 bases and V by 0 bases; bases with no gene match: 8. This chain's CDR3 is CASSLGLGLAGEGYEQYF. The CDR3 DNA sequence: TGCGCCAGCAGCTTGGGTTTGGGACTAGCGGGAGAGGGCTACGAGCAGTACTTC.

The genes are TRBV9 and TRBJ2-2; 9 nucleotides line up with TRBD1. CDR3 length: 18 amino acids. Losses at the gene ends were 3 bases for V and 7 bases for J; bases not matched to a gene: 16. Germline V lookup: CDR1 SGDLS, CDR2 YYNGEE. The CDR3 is CASSERGGQGSKGGELFF. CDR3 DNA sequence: TGTGCCAGCAGCGAACGAGGGGGACAGGGTTCAAAAGGCGGGGAGCTGTTTTTT.

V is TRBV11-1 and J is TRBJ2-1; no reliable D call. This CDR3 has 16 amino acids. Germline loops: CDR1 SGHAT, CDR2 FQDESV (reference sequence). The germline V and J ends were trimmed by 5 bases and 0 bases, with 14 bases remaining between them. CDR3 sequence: CASSGIRLSSYNEQFF. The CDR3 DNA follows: TGTGCCAGCAGCGGAATTCGACTGAGCTCCTACAATGAGCAGTTCTTC.

The CDR3: CASSYLAGGRGETQYF. CDR3 DNA sequence: TGTGCCAGCAGCTATCTAGCGGGGGGGCGTGGAGAGACCCAGTACTTC. The V gene is TRBV5-5, the J gene TRBJ2-5, with 12 bases aligning to TRBD2. CDR3 size: 16 residues. The V gene's germline CDR1 is SGHKS and CDR2 YYEKEE (reference sequence). V was clipped by 3 bases and J by 4 bases; unmatched bases: 7.

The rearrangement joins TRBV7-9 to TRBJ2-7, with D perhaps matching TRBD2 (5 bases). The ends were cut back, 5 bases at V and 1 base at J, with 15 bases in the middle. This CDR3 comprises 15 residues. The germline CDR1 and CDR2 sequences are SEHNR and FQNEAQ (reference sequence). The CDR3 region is CASSNPEGGSYEQYF. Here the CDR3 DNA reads TGTGCCAGCAGCAACCCCGAGGGCGGATCCTACGAGCAGTACTTC.

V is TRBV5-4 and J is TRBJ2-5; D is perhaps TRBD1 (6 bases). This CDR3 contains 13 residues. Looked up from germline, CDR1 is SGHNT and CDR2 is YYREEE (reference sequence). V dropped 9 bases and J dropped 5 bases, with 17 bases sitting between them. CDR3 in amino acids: CATTGRPEETQYF. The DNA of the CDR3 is TGTGCCACCACAGGGCGTCCGGAGGAGACCCAGTACTTC.

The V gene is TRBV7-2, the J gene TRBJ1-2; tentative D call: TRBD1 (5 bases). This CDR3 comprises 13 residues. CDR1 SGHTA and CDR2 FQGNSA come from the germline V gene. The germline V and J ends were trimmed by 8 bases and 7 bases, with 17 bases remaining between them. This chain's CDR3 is CASRKNSGSGYTF. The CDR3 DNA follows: TGTGCCAGCCGAAAAAATTCAGGGTCTGGCTACACCTTC.